The TCR beta chain described here comes from a study of T-cell reconstitution after alpha-beta-depleted transplantation in children (dated by TCRdb to about 2016). For the study in its entirety: Using TCR repertoire profiling, the study quantitatively followed how T-cell immune reconstitution unfolded in children after TCRalphabeta/CD19-depleted allogeneic hematopoietic cell transplantation. The investigation overall reported the following: The frequencies of hyperexpanded clones fell over the following months, and after one year, T-cell counts and TCRbeta diversity were mostly attributed to newly produced T cells. The apparently early alphabetaT-cell count recovery about two months after transplant was reportedly dependent on only several hundred rapidly expanded clones derived from non-depleted graft cells. In some patients, high TCRbeta diversity at day 60 was attributed to recipient T cells and intrathymic progenitors that had survived conditioning.

CDR1 is given as LNHDA and CDR2 as SQIVND, both from the germline V gene (reference sequence). V is pruned by 4 bases and J by 4 bases, leaving 9 bases of the junction without a gene match. From the cysteine up to the phenylalanine, the CDR3 has a length of 15 residues. Of the read, only the CDR3 DNA is kept; its 45 bases are in frame from base 1. Receptor libraries were prepared by PCR. Sequencing was performed on an Illumina HiSeq 2500. TCR library preparation used molecular barcoding, with unique molecular identifiers applied to normalize quantification of the TCRbeta repertoire. TCRdb redid the processing of the public reads, applying fastp at Q25 and MiXCR, and retained in-frame beta chains. For every CDR3 protein sequence, its rows merge into one entry that carries the most common genes and DNA. In all, the sample holds about a million distinct CDR3 sequences, and under 30% of those were seen once. Approximately 30% of the sample rests with the top ten.

Turning to this clonotype: This clone's antigen is unknown. There are no base qualities to consult, and no much larger clone falls within one base.

Interpreted using the paper, the treatment or condition label stands for: allogeneic hematopoietic cell transplantation with graft depleted of TCRalphabeta T cells and CD19 B cells. TCRalphabeta/CD19-depleted allogeneic hematopoietic cell grafts were given to the transplant recipients, all of whom were children. The sequence links TRBV19 to TRBJ2-7; 8 middle bases align to TRBD1. This receptor was taken from a boy under two years old who had a stem cell transplant for SCID, so the T cells may come from the graft donor. Sequenced here: PBMCs, mostly from graft donor cells, sampled 360 days after TCRalphabeta/CD19-depleted stem cell transplant. Here the CDR3 is given as CASSTPGGTLYEQYF. DNA sequence: TGTGCCAGTAGTACCCCAGGGGGCACACTGTACGAGCAGTACTTC.